One and the same sample provided the 2 T cell receptor beta chains below, sequenced in a study of immune characterization of retroperitoneal liposarcoma. TCRdb reanalysed the PCR reads using MiXCR and keeps one entry per CDR3 protein. The profile shows around 10,000 distinct CDR3 sequences, roughly 25% of them singletons. Sequencing was performed on tumor tissue. The receptors derive from a male donor with retroperitoneal liposarcoma.

This clonotype was observed a handful of times. V and J are TRBV6-4 and TRBJ2-1; D unclear. The J call may not be correct, given that the DNA end is closer to TRBJ2-7. Germline CDR1 MRHNA, CDR2 SNTAGT. This CDR3 is built from 13 residues. For the CDR3, the DNA is TGTGCCAGCGCGGCAGCAGGTTACAATGAGCAGTACTTC. Translated, it gives CASAAAGYNEQYF.

This chain uses TRBV11-1 with TRBJ2-5; 11 bases match TRBD2. The J call is uncertain, as TRBJ2-1 better fits the DNA end. This CDR3 has 15 amino acids. Germline lookup yields CDR1 SGHAT and CDR2 FQDESV (reference sequence). The CDR3 DNA is TGTGCCAGCAGCCCACTAGCGGGGGCGAACAATGAGCAGTTCTTC. This encodes CASSPLAGANNEQFF.